This T cell receptor (beta chain) was retrieved from a study of tumor and adjacent non-tumor tissue in lung cancer. Study-level results: Compared with tumor, normal lung showed significantly lower TCR diversity.

Comment on this clonotype: What it binds is unknown.

Trimming took 0 bases from V and 7 from J, leaving 15 bases between them. The CDR3 loop spans 15 amino acids. Germline lookup yields CDR1 SEHNR and CDR2 FQNEAQ (reference sequence). No cell sorting was done before RNA was extracted from the tissue. TCRbeta libraries were built with three rounds of nested PCR, modified from ARM-PCR. TCRdb passed the multiplex PCR reads through MiXCR, listing each CDR3 protein once. The table shows 75,000 to 95,000 distinct CDR3 sequences, with about 67% occurring only once. The chain uses TRBV7-9 and TRBJ1-1; D is possibly TRBD1 (5 bases). This clonotype was obtained from a man aged 60 to 69 with non-small cell lung cancer. Input material: lung tumor tissue. Here the CDR3 DNA reads TGTGCCAGCAGCTTAGCTGGGGGGATGGGCAATGAAGCTTTCTTT. Protein: CASSLAGGMGNEAFF.